The rows below give T cell receptor beta chains drawn from one sample of a study of blood T cell repertoires in COVID-19. TCRdb keeps only in-frame clones here, not all; method: immunoSEQ multiplex PCR. Of roughly 250,000 clones detected, about 87% appear once; the ten largest clones hold roughly 3.6%. Sequenced material: peripheral blood. Every receptor here comes from a woman in her forties with acute or convalescent COVID-19. Both conserved end residues are part of each CDR3. D genes are given only for firm matches. Clone size, where shown, is once, few, many, or a class for clones that have expanded.

D gene,clone size,J gene,V gene,CDR3 DNA,CDR3 protein
TRBD1,.,TRBJ1-5,TRBV2,TGTGCCAGCAGTCGAGGGACAGGGTTGCAGCCCCAGCATTTT,CASSRGTGLQPQHF
TRBD1,.,TRBJ1-2,TRBV6-5,TGTGCCAGCAGTTCCGGACAGGAGTCCTATGGCTACACCTTC,CASSSGQESYGYTF
TRBD1,.,TRBJ1-2,TRBV27,TGTGCCAGCAGTTTCTCGGGACAGGGGAGTTATGGCTACACCTTC,CASSFSGQGSYGYTF
.,.,TRBJ1-1,TRBV7-3,TGTGCCAGCAGCTTGTCTGGGGGCTCAGGCACTGAAGCTTTCTTT,CASSLSGGSGTEAFF
.,.,TRBJ1-2,TRBV5-1,TGCGCCAGCAGCCCAACACAGGGATATGGCTACACCTTC,CASSPTQGYGYTF
TRBD1,once,TRBJ2-2,TRBV7-3,TGTGCCAGCAGCTTAAACAGATTGAGAGCAGGGGGCGACCCAAACCAGAACACCGGGGAGCTGTTTTTT,CASSLNRLRAGGDPNQNTGELFF
TRBD1,.,TRBJ1-6,TRBV19,TGTGCCAGTAGTACGATCGGGACAGGGCACCATAATTCACCCCTCCACTTT,CASSTIGTGHHNSPLHF
TRBD1,.,TRBJ1-5,TRBV12-3/TRBV12-4,TGTGCCAGCAGTGACAGGGGGTCTGCCCAGCATTTT,CASSDRGSAQHF
TRBD2,.,TRBJ2-3,TRBV6-5,TGTGCCAGCCGCACTCTAGCGGGGGGCACAGATACGCAGTATTTT,CASRTLAGGTDTQYF
.,.,TRBJ1-1,TRBV4-1,TGCGCCAGCAGCCGGTCGGACACGGGCACTGAAGCTTTCTTT,CASSRSDTGTEAFF
TRBD2,.,TRBJ2-6,TRBV2,TGTGCCAGCAGCCCCAGCGGGGGGGCGGTCGGGGCCAACGTCCTGACTTTC,CASSPSGGAVGANVLTF
TRBD1,.,TRBJ2-2,TRBV2,TGTGCCAGCCTACCGACAGGGGCCACCGGGGAGCTGTTTTTT,CASLPTGATGELFF
TRBD1,.,TRBJ1-1,TRBV29-1,TGCAGCGTTGAAGACAGGGGGCGCTTTTTGGACACTGAAGCTTTCTTT,CSVEDRGRFLDTEAFF
.,.,TRBJ2-2,TRBV9,TGTGCCAGCAATTCAGACCGGGACTCGTATCCCACCGGGGAGCTGTTTTTT,CASNSDRDSYPTGELFF
.,.,TRBJ1-4,TRBV11-2,TGTGCCAGCAGGGCCTTTAGACAGCCTAATGAAAAACTGTTTTTT,CASRAFRQPNEKLFF
TRBD1,.,TRBJ1-2,TRBV2,TGTGCCAGCAGTGAGAGACAGGGGTTCGGCTACACCTTC,CASSERQGFGYTF
TRBD1,.,TRBJ1-2,TRBV5-5,TGTGCCAGCAGCTTGGCCTTACTGGACAGGGGGGCGGATGGCTACACCTTC,CASSLALLDRGADGYTF
.,.,TRBJ1-6,TRBV19,TGTGCCAGTAGTACCGGTCCTCATTCACCCCTCCACTTT,CASSTGPHSPLHF
TRBD2,.,TRBJ2-5,TRBV19,TGTGCCAGTAGTGATCTAGCGGGGGGGAAGACCCAGTACTTC,CASSDLAGGKTQYF
.,.,TRBJ1-1,TRBV6-4,TGTGCCAGCAGCATCACAGAGAACACTGAAGCTTTCTTT,CASSITENTEAFF
TRBD1,.,TRBJ2-5,TRBV5-4,TGTGCCAGCAGCCAGACAGGGATGGAGACCCAGTACTTC,CASSQTGMETQYF
TRBD2,.,TRBJ2-3,TRBV6-6,TGTGCCAGCAGCCGACTAGCGGCACTATTCACAGATACGCAGTATTTT,CASSRLAALFTDTQYF
.,few,TRBJ1-4,TRBV5-4,TGTGCCAGCAGCTTGGGCCCCCTGGGGCCTAATGAAAAACTGTTTTTT,CASSLGPLGPNEKLFF
TRBD1,.,TRBJ1-3,TRBV18,TGTGCCAGCTCAAACAACAGGGGGCAGGAAGGAAACACCATATATTTT,CASSNNRGQEGNTIYF
.,.,TRBJ1-2,TRBV29-1,TGCAGCGTTGAAGGGATGATCGGGGGGCGCGGCTACACCTTC,CSVEGMIGGRGYTF
.,.,TRBJ2-4,TRBV21-1,TGTGCCAGCAGCCTTCTCAGGAAACCAGTAGCCAAAAACATTCAGTACTTC,CASSLLRKPVAKNIQYF
.,once,TRBJ1-1,TRBV5-1,TGCGCCAGCAGCTTGGTTGACACGAACACTGAAGCTTTCTTT,CASSLVDTNTEAFF
.,.,TRBJ2-2,TRBV18,TGTGCCAGCTCACCATTTCTGGCTAGGGGTCTGACCACCGGGGAGCTGTTTTTT,CASSPFLARGLTTGELFF
.,.,TRBJ1-2,TRBV10-3,TGTGCCATCAGTGATGGTACAGGGAATGTCTATGGCTACACCTTC,CAISDGTGNVYGYTF
.,once,TRBJ2-3,TRBV5-5,TGTGCCAGCAGCTCCCCCTTATCCATTCGAGCGCAGTATTTT,CASSSPLSIRAQYF
TRBD1,.,TRBJ1-4,TRBV5-4,TGTGCCAGCAGCTCACATACAGGGGCGAAAGCTAATGAAAAACTGTTTTTT,CASSSHTGAKANEKLFF
.,.,TRBJ1-1,TRBV4-1,TGCGCCAGCAGCCAAGTCACGGGAGAAGCTTTCTTT,CASSQVTGEAFF
.,.,TRBJ2-3,TRBV5-6,TGTGCCAGCAGCTTCCCCACAGGGGAGGTAGATACGCAGTATTTT,CASSFPTGEVDTQYF
TRBD1,.,TRBJ2-5,TRBV3-1/TRBV3-2,TGTGCCAGCAGCCAAGCTCAGGGGGTTGTGGGAGAGACCCAGTACTTC,CASSQAQGVVGETQYF
.,.,TRBJ1-1,TRBV12-3/TRBV12-4,TGTGCCAGCAGTGAGGCTCGGGCTGAAGCTTTCTTT,CASSEARAEAFF
.,.,TRBJ1-2,TRBV5-4,TGTGCCAGCAGCTTGGCCGGTAATAACTATGGCTACACCTTC,CASSLAGNNYGYTF
.,.,TRBJ2-3,TRBV9,TGTGCCAGCAGCGTAGCAGCGCAAGATACGCAGTATTTT,CASSVAAQDTQYF
TRBD2,.,TRBJ2-5,TRBV9,TGTGCCAGCAGCCAGCAGCGGGGGGGTACCCAGTACTTC,CASSQQRGGTQYF
.,.,TRBJ2-2,TRBV4-1,TGCGCCAGCAGCCCTGGACAGTCGAACACCGGGGAGCTGTTTTTT,CASSPGQSNTGELFF
TRBD1,.,TRBJ1-1,TRBV7-2,TGTGCCAGCGGGACAGGGAATGTGGGCACTGAAGCTTTCTTT,CASGTGNVGTEAFF